What follows describes a single T cell receptor (beta chain). Its antigen is unknown. One end of the junction fails to match germline, which may point to a read error. It was the roughly 130-subject validation cohort, separate from the roughly 700-subject first cohort, to which the donors belonged. The CDR3 is 15 amino acids. CDR1 and CDR2 from the germline V gene are SEHNR and FQNEAQ (reference sequence). These data originate in a study of cytomegalovirus exposure and HLA in healthy donors. Notes on the study in general: In the roughly 130 validation repertoires, a later analysis found that first-cohort TCR clusters tended to co-occur. The classifier, whose performance was assessed in both the original and validation cohorts, reportedly diagnosed cytomegalovirus status with high specificity and sensitivity. Some TCR beta chains (164 of them) were listed as cytomegalovirus-associated.

Assay used: immunoSEQ multiplex PCR; TCRdb lists only in-frame clones, some missing. The table shows roughly 260,000 clones, with roughly 90% occurring only once. The chain joins TRBV7-9 to TRBJ2-4; 8 nucleotides agree with TRBD1. This sequence originates from a young woman in good health and CMV-seronegative. The source material was PBMCs. The CDR3 DNA sequence: TGTGCCAGCAGCTTAGAGTCAGGGGGCTTAACCCCCATGAACTTC. The encoded protein is CASSLESGGLTPMNF.